Reported below is one TCR beta chain. Profiling relied on immunoSEQ multiplex PCR, and the TCRdb table lists in-frame clones only, not all of them. Here the sample spans about 67,000 clones, 92% being singletons. These data are taken from a study of T cells after somatic rescue of genetic block. The V and J ends lost 0 bases and 13 bases respectively, with 7 bases between them. CDR3 length equals 11 residues. Germline V lookup: CDR1 GTSNPN, CDR2 SVGIG (reference sequence). The TCR originated in a man aged 40-50 years. The V and J genes are TRBV30 and TRBJ1-6; D is ambiguous. Sequenced sample: peripheral blood mononuclear cells (PBMCs). The CDR3 reads CAWSVLRPLHF. The DNA of the CDR3 is TGTGCCTGGAGTGTATTGCGGCCCCTCCACTTT.